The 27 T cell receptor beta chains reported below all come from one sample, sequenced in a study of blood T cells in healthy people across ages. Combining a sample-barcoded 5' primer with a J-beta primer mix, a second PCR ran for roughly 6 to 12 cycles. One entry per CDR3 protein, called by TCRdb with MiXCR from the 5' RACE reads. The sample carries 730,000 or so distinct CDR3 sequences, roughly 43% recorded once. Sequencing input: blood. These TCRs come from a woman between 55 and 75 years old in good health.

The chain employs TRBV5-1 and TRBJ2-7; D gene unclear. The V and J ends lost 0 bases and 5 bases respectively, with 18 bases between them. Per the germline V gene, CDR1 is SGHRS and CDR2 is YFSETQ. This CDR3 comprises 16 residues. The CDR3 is CASSLVGGLTSDEQYF. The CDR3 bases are TGCGCCAGCAGCTTGGTTGGCGGCCTGACCTCGGACGAGCAGTACTTC.

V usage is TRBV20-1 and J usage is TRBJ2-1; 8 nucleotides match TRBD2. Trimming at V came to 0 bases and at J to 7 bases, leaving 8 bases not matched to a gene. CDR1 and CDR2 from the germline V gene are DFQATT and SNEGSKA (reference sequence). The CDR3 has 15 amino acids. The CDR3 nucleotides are TGCAGTGCTAGAGATGGTCAACGACTAGCGAATGAGCAGTTCTTC. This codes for CSARDGQRLANEQFF.

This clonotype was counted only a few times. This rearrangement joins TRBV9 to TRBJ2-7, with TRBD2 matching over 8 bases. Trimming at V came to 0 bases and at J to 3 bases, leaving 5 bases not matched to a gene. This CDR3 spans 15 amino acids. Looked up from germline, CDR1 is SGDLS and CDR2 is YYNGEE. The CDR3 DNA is TGTGCCAGCAGCGTAGGCGACGGGGGGGACTACGAGCAGTACTTC. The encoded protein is CASSVGDGGDYEQYF.

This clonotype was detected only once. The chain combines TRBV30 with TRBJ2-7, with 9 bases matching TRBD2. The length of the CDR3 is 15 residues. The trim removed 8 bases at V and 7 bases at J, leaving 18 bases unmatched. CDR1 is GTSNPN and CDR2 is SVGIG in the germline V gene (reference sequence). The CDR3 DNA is TGTGCCATGACCAGCGGGGGGAATCTACAATGGGAGCAGTACTTC. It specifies CAMTSGGNLQWEQYF.

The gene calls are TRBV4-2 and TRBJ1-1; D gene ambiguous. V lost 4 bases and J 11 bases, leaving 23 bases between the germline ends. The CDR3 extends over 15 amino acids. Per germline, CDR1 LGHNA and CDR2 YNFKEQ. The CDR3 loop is CASSRAERRRLSAFF. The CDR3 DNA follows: TGTGCCAGCAGCCGAGCTGAGAGAAGGAGGTTGTCGGCTTTCTTT.

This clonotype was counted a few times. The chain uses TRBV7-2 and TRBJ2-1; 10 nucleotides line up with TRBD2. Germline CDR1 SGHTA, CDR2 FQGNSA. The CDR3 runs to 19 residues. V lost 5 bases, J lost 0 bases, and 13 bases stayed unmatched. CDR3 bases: TGTGCCAGCAGCCCCGGGACTAGCGTAAAGTCGAGCTCCTACAATGAGCAGTTCTTC. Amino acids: CASSPGTSVKSSSYNEQFF.

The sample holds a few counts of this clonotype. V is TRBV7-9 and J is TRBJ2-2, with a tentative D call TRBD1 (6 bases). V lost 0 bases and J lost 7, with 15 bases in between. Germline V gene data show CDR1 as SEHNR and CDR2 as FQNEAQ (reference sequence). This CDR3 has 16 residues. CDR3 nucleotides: TGTGCCAGCAGCTTAGCCCGACAGGTTTCGGGCGGGGAGCTGTTTTTT. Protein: CASSLARQVSGGELFF.

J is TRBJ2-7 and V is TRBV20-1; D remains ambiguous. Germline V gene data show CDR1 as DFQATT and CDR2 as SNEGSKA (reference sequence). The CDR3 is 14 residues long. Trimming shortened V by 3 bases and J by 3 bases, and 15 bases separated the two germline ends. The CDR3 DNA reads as TGCAGTGCTAGCGCGGCCGGTTCCGACTACGAGCAGTACTTC. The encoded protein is CSASAAGSDYEQYF.

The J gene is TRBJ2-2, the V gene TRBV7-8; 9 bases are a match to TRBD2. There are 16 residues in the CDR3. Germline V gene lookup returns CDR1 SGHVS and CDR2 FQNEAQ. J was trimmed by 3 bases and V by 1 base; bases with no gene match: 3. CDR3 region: CASSLGRGGDTGELFF. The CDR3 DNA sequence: TGTGCCAGCAGCTTAGGGCGCGGGGGGGACACCGGGGAGCTGTTTTTT.

CDR3 nucleotide sequence: TGCAGCGTGGACAGCTCCTACAATGAGCAGTTCTTC. Protein sequence: CSVDSSYNEQFF. The chain links TRBV29-1 to TRBJ2-1; a possible D gene is TRBD1 (6 bases). CDR3 length: 12 residues. Germline CDR1 reads SQVTM; CDR2 reads ANQGSEA. Trimming removed 6 bases from V and 0 bases from J, with 6 bases in between.

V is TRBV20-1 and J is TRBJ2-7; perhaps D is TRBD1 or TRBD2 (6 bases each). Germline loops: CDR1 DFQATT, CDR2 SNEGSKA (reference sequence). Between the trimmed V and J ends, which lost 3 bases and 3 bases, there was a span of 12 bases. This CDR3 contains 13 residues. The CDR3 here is CSARPGGLYEQYF. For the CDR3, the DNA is TGCAGTGCTAGGCCCGGGGGCCTCTACGAGCAGTACTTC.

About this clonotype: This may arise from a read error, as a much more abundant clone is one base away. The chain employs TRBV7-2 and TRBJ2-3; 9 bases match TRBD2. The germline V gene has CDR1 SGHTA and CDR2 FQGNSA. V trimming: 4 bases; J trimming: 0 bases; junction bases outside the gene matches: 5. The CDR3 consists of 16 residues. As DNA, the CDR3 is TGTGCCAGCAGCTCAGCGCTAGCGGGAAGCACAGATACGCAGTATTTT. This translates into CASSSALAGSTDTQYF.

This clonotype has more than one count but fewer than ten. The CDR3 protein is CASKGGLTDTQYF. The CDR3 coding sequence is TGTGCCAGCAAGGGGGGTCTAACAGATACGCAGTATTTT. The chain employs TRBV12-3 or TRBV12-4 and TRBJ2-3; D may correspond to TRBD1 or TRBD2 (6 bases each). V lost 7 bases to trimming and J lost 3 bases, with 11 bases between them. The CDR3 is 13 amino acids.

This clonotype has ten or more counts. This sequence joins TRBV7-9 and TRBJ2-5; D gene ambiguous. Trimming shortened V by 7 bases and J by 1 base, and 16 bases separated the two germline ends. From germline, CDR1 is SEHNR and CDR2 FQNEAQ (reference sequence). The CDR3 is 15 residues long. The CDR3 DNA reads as TGTGCCAGCACCCCCCTTGGGTCAGGCCAAGAGACCCAGTACTTC. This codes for CASTPLGSGQETQYF.

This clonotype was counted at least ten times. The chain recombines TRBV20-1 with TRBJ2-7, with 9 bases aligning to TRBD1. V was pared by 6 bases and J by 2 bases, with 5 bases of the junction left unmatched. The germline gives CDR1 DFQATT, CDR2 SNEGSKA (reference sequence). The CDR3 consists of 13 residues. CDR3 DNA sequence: TGCAGTGCGCGGGACAGGGCAGCCTACGAGCAGTACTTC. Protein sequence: CSARDRAAYEQYF.

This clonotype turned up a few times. CDR3 in DNA: TGTGCCAGCTTTTTCTCAGGGGCCTACGAGCAGTACTTC. It translates to CASFFSGAYEQYF. V and J are TRBV12-3 or TRBV12-4 and TRBJ2-7; D might be TRBD1 (6 bases). V lost 8 bases, J lost 2 bases, and 13 bases lay in between. The CDR3 covers 13 residues.

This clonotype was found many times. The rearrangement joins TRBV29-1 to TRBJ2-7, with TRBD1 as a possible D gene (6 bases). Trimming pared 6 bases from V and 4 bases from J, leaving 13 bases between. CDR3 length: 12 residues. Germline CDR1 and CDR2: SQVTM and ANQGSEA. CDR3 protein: CSVGTQGYEQYF. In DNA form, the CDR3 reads TGCAGCGTGGGGACACAGGGATACGAGCAGTACTTC.

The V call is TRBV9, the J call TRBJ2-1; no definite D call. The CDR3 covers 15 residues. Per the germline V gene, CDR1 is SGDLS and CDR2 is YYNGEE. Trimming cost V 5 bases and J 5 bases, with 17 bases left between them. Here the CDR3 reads CASRGSQATNNEQFF. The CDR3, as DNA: TGTGCCAGCAGGGGGTCCCAAGCAACAAACAATGAGCAGTTCTTC.

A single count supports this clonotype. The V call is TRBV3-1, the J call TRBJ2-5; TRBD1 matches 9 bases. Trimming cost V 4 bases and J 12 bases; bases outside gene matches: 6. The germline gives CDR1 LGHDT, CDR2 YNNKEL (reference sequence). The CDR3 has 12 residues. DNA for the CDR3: TGTGCCAGCAGCCCCCACAGGGGGCAGGAGTACTTC. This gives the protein CASSPHRGQEYF.

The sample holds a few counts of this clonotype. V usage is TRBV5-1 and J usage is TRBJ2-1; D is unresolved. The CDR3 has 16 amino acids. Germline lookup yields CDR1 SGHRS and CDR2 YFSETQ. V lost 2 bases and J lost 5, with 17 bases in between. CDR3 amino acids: CASSLFQSRPNNEQFF. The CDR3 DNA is TGCGCCAGCAGCTTATTCCAGTCGAGACCTAACAATGAGCAGTTCTTC.

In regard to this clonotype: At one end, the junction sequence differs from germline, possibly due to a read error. CDR3 protein: CASSLAAGWETQYF. CDR3 nucleotide sequence: TGTGCTAGCAGCTTAGCAGCAGGGTGGGAGACCCAGTACTTC. The chain links TRBV7-7 to TRBJ2-5; D is possibly TRBD1 (5 bases). The germline V gene encodes CDR1 SSHAT and CDR2 FNYEAQ (reference sequence). The CDR3 runs 14 residues.

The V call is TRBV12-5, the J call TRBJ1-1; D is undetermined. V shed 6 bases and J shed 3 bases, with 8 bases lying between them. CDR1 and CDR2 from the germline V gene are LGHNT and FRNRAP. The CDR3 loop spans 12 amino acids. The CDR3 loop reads CASGPGYTEAFF. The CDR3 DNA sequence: TGTGCTAGTGGCCCCGGGTACACTGAAGCTTTCTTT.

Written as DNA, the CDR3 is TGCAGTGCTGTAGCGGGAGGTTGGAATGAGCAGTTCTTC. This gives the protein CSAVAGGWNEQFF. This rearrangement joins TRBV20-1 to TRBJ2-1; 10 bases are a match to TRBD2. Germline CDR1 reads DFQATT; CDR2 reads SNEGSKA (reference sequence). Unmatched junction bases numbered 5, after V lost 5 bases and J lost 7 bases. The CDR3 length is 13 residues.

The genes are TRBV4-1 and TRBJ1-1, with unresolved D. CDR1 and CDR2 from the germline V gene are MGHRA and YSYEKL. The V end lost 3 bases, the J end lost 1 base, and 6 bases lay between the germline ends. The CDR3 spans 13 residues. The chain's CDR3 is CASSQYRNTEAFF. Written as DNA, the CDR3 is TGCGCCAGCAGCCAGTACAGGAACACTGAAGCTTTCTTT.

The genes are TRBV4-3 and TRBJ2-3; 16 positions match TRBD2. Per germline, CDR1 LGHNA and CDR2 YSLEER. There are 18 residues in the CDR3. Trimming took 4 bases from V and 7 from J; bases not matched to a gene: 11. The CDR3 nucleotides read TGCGCCAGCAGCCGAGGGACTAGCGGGAGGGCCCGAGCATATACGCAGTATTTT. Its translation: CASSRGTSGRARAYTQYF.

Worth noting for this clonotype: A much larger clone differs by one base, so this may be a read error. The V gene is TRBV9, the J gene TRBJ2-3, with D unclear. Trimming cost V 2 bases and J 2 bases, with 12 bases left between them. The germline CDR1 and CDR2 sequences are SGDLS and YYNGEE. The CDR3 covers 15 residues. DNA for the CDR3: TGTGCCAGCAGCGTCCTTAGGTCCCCCACAGATACGCAGTATTTT. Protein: CASSVLRSPTDTQYF.

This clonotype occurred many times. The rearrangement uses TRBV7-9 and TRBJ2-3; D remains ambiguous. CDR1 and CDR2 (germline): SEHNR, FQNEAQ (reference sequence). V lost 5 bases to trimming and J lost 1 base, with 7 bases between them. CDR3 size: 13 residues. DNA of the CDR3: TGTGCCAGCAGCAGGGCGGGCACAGATACGCAGTATTTT. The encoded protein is CASSRAGTDTQYF.